The subject of this entry is one T cell receptor (beta chain). This record belongs to a study of blood T cell repertoires in COVID-19. Germline values: CDR1 LGHDT, CDR2 YNNKEL (reference sequence). V dropped 7 bases and J dropped 1; count of bases not matched to a gene: 12. This CDR3 comprises 16 residues. How the authors handled the data: Quantification of nucleated cells was approximated via reference gene primer amplification. TCRdb's copy holds only in-frame clones and misses some; the assay was immunoSEQ multiplex PCR. V and J calls and clone size are as listed in that table; D and trimming were resolved from the DNA. Altogether roughly 220,000 clones are present, about 80% being singletons, with the ten largest covering over 14%. Those enrolled, adults aged 18 to 89 years, came from around 24 US areas. Cohorts were based on clinical histories the participants reported. Donors of Cohort 3 who recovered were those that had two negative PCRs, clearance, or symptom resolution.

The sample comprised PBMCs or T cells enriched from blood (not recorded which). This sequence joins TRBV3-1 (or the pseudogene TRBV3-2) and TRBJ2-5; 7 nucleotides match TRBD2. The receptor's source is a man between 40 and 49 years old who had recovered from COVID-19. The CDR3 spells CASNTPPGGGQETQYF. The CDR3 nucleotides are TGTGCCAGCAACACGCCCCCGGGCGGGGGCCAAGAGACCCAGTACTTC.